Here is one T cell receptor beta chain with its context. The CDR3 runs to 11 residues. V dropped 5 bases and J dropped 1 base, with 5 bases sitting between them. Germline lookup yields CDR1 GTSNPN and CDR2 SVGIG (reference sequence). The data were produced by immunoSEQ multiplex PCR, yet TCRdb's version contains in-frame clones alone and is incomplete. The sample comprises 90,000 to 100,000 clones, roughly nine tenths of which are singletons, and about 5% rests with the top ten. These data come from a study of blood T cell repertoires in COVID-19. Input material: peripheral blood. The sequence derives from a man aged 55 to 70 with COVID-19, enrolled during active disease. The chain employs TRBV30 and TRBJ2-5; no definite D call. The CDR3 nucleotides are TGTGCCTGGGACTTCCAAGAGACCCAGTACTTC. Translated: CAWDFQETQYF.